Below are 17 T cell receptor beta chains sequenced from a single sample in a study of blood T cell repertoires in COVID-19. Only in-frame clones appear in the TCRdb table, and some are missing; sequencing was by immunoSEQ multiplex PCR. The sample carries 150,000 to 200,000 clones, about 89% recorded once. Source material: peripheral blood. Receptors were obtained from a man aged 18 to 29 who had recovered from COVID-19.

The rearrangement uses TRBV6-5 and TRBJ2-5, with 8 bases identical to TRBD1. The CDR3 runs 14 residues. J was trimmed by 4 bases and V by 2 bases; bases with no gene match: 3. Germline CDR1 MNHEY, CDR2 SVGAGI. Here the CDR3 DNA reads TGTGCCAGCAGTTACCAGGGGGCGCGAGAGACCCAGTACTTC. Protein product: CASSYQGARETQYF.

The chain combines TRBV28 with TRBJ1-2; D is possibly TRBD1 (5 bases). CDR3 length: 13 residues. Germline CDR1 and CDR2: MDHEN and SYDVKM. V was shortened by 9 bases and J by 6 bases, with 17 bases between the two germline ends. The CDR3 sequence: CASRGDFSNGYTF. The DNA of the CDR3 is TGTGCCAGTCGGGGGGATTTCTCCAATGGCTACACCTTC.

CDR3 DNA sequence: TGTGCCAGCAGTTTTATGCGAACGGGTTCACCCCTCCACTTT. Protein sequence: CASSFMRTGSPLHF. J is TRBJ1-6 and V is TRBV6-2 or TRBV6-3; D is unresolved. This CDR3 has 14 residues. V lost 4 bases and J lost 9, with 13 bases in between. CDR1 is MNHEY and CDR2 is SVGEGT in the germline V gene.

V usage is TRBV20-1 and J usage is TRBJ2-7; D is unresolved. The CDR3 has 11 residues. Trimming shortened V by 3 bases and J by 3 bases, and 6 bases separated the two germline ends. The germline CDR1 and CDR2 sequences are DFQATT and SNEGSKA (reference sequence). The chain's CDR3 is CSARPGYEQYF. The CDR3 DNA is TGCAGTGCTAGGCCGGGCTACGAGCAGTACTTC.

V gene TRBV3-1 (or the pseudogene TRBV3-2) combines with J gene TRBJ1-1; a possible D gene is TRBD1 (6 bases). The ends were cut back, 0 bases at V and 11 bases at J, with 16 bases in the middle. The germline V gene has CDR1 LGHDT and CDR2 YNNKEL (reference sequence). The CDR3 sequence is 14 residues long. This CDR3 is CASSQDLGGARAFF. CDR3 coding DNA: TGTGCCAGCAGCCAAGATCTTGGGGGGGCAAGGGCTTTCTTT.

This chain connects TRBV19 to TRBJ1-5; a possible D gene is TRBD1 (6 bases). The germline V and J ends were trimmed by 8 bases and 0 bases, with 11 bases remaining between them. CDR3 length equals 14 residues. The V gene's germline CDR1 is LNHDA and CDR2 SQIVND (reference sequence). The CDR3 DNA follows: TGTGCCAGTCGCCGGGACAATAGCAATCAGCCCCAGCATTTT. This translates into CASRRDNSNQPQHF.

The chain has TRBV3-1 (or the pseudogene TRBV3-2) and TRBJ2-7, with D possibly TRBD2 on 6 matching bases. Trimming left V 2 bases short and J 0 bases short, with 26 bases between. The CDR3 runs 20 residues. The V gene's germline CDR1 is LGHDT and CDR2 YNNKEL (reference sequence). CDR3: CASSQKPALTGSANSYEQYF. The CDR3 DNA reads TGTGCCAGCAGCCAAAAACCAGCTCTAACCGGGAGCGCAAACTCCTACGAGCAGTACTTC.

The V gene is TRBV19, the J gene TRBJ2-5; 11 nucleotides agree with TRBD2. Unmatched junction bases numbered 10, after V lost 5 bases and J lost 5 bases. CDR1 and CDR2 from the germline V gene are LNHDA and SQIVND (reference sequence). This CDR3 is 16 amino acids long. CDR3 sequence (DNA): TGTGCCAGTAGTCGGCTAGCGGGAGGAGTGGGGGAGACCCAGTACTTC. Translation gives CASSRLAGGVGETQYF.

This rearrangement joins TRBV6-6 to TRBJ2-7; 7 bases agree with TRBD2. V lost 6 bases, J lost 3 bases, and 8 bases stayed unmatched. Per germline, CDR1 MNHNY and CDR2 SVGAGI (reference sequence). The CDR3 covers 14 residues. This CDR3 reads CASSHGLDHYEQYF. The CDR3 DNA sequence: TGTGCCAGCAGCCACGGACTAGATCACTACGAGCAGTACTTC.

The CDR3 protein is CASTPQGRTEAFF. DNA of the CDR3: TGTGCCAGCACCCCACAGGGGAGGACTGAAGCTTTCTTT. The gene calls are TRBV6-6 and TRBJ1-1, with TRBD1 matching over 7 bases. V lost 7 bases, J lost 5 bases, and 7 bases stayed unmatched. CDR3 length: 13 residues. Germline V lookup: CDR1 MNHNY, CDR2 SVGAGI (reference sequence).

This chain links TRBV4-2 with TRBJ2-7, with D possibly matching TRBD1 (6 bases). This CDR3 is 14 amino acids long. Germline V CDR1 and CDR2: LGHNA, YNFKEQ. V was trimmed by 2 bases and J by 3 bases, leaving 11 bases between them. The chain's CDR3 is CASSQFGQIYEQYF. The CDR3 coding sequence is TGTGCCAGCAGCCAATTCGGACAGATCTACGAGCAGTACTTC.

This clone came up once. The chain recombines TRBV28 with TRBJ2-2; a weak D match, TRBD2 (6 bases). CDR1 is MDHEN and CDR2 is SYDVKM in the germline V gene. V was trimmed by 7 bases and J by 3 bases, leaving 15 bases between them. The length of the CDR3 is 15 residues. The CDR3 reads CASTPSETYTGELFF. CDR3 in DNA: TGTGCCAGCACCCCTAGCGAGACTTACACCGGGGAGCTGTTTTTT.

This chain uses TRBV5-1 with TRBJ2-3; perhaps TRBD2 as D (5 bases). Trimming shortened V by 2 bases and J by 3 bases, and 13 bases separated the two germline ends. The CDR3 totals 15 residues. CDR1 SGHRS and CDR2 YFSETQ come from the germline V gene. The CDR3 bases are TGCGCCAGCAGCTTTGCGGGCTTGGGGACAGATACGCAGTATTTT. This translates into CASSFAGLGTDTQYF.

This clone was recorded only once. The chain is built from TRBV11-2 and TRBJ2-7, with TRBD1 matching 11 bases. J gave up 6 bases and V 6 bases, and 7 bases lay outside the gene matches. The CDR3 contains 14 residues. Germline lookup yields CDR1 SGHAT and CDR2 FQNNGV. The CDR3 DNA reads as TGTGCCAGCAGTGGGACAGGGGGTCGTGGCGAGCAGTACTTC. This translates into CASSGTGGRGEQYF.

The V gene is TRBV6-5, the J gene TRBJ1-6; TRBD1 might be the D (5 bases). Germline V gene sequence: CDR1 MNHEY, CDR2 SVGAGI. V lost 0 bases and J lost 8, with 14 bases in between. CDR3 length: 16 residues. The chain's CDR3 is CASSYSRGMRDSPLHF. CDR3 sequence (DNA): TGTGCCAGCAGTTACTCGCGGGGGATGAGAGATTCACCCCTCCACTTT.

J is TRBJ2-1 and V is TRBV9; D uncertain. The germline gives CDR1 SGDLS, CDR2 YYNGEE. The CDR3 consists of 13 residues. Trimming took off 4 bases at V and 6 bases at J, with 11 bases between the two ends. The CDR3 loop is CASSPLSANEQFF. The CDR3 bases are TGTGCCAGCAGCCCCCTCAGTGCCAATGAGCAGTTCTTC.

This clone showed up just once. The chain joins TRBV27 to TRBJ2-7, with D maybe TRBD2 (5 bases). Trimming left V 3 bases short and J 6 bases short, with 15 bases between. CDR1 is MNHEY, CDR2 SMNVEV, per germline (reference sequence). The CDR3 loop spans 14 amino acids. CDR3 DNA: TGTGCCAGCAGTTTTGGGGAGACATCCGCCGAGCAGTACTTC. Its protein product is CASSFGETSAEQYF.